These T cell receptor beta chains were read from a single sample in a study of blood T cells in healthy people across ages. TCRdb reprocessed the 5' RACE reads with MiXCR, giving one entry per CDR3 protein. The sample includes over 700,000 distinct CDR3 sequences, 25% of them seen just once. The same data also contributed to another study, on T cells of mothers and their children.

Material for sequencing was blood. Every receptor here comes from a boy aged 10-17 years in good health. The CDR3 runs from the conserved cysteine through the conserved F or W. D genes are given only for firm matches. Clone size is not always given. Where it is, it says once, few, many or a class for expanded clones.

J,D,V,size,CDR3,DNA
TRBJ2-5,TRBD2,TRBV4-1,.,CASSQGLAGEETQYF,TGCGCCAGCAGCCAAGGACTAGCGGGAGAGGAGACCCAGTACTTC
TRBJ2-1,.,TRBV7-9,few,CASSDGPFDRFF,TGTGCCAGCAGCGACGGGCCGTTTGATCGGTTCTTC
TRBJ2-3,.,TRBV5-5,few,CASTLDSTDTQYF,TGTGCCTCCACCCTGGACTCCACAGATACGCAGTATTTT
TRBJ1-2,.,TRBV6-2/TRBV6-3,few,CASMDRADVTYGYTF,TGTGCCAGCATGGACAGAGCCGATGTAACTTATGGCTACACCTTC
TRBJ2-4,.,TRBV28,many,CASGRLAKNIQYF,TGTGCCAGTGGCCGGCTAGCCAAAAACATTCAGTACTTC
TRBJ2-3,TRBD1,TRBV3-1,few,CASSPRGRWTDTQYF,TGTGCCAGCAGCCCCAGGGGGCGCTGGACAGATACGCAGTATTTT
TRBJ2-5,TRBD2,TRBV2,.,CASSTLWEGQETQYF,TGTGCCAGCAGTACCCTCTGGGAGGGTCAAGAGACCCAGTACTTC
TRBJ2-7,.,TRBV12-3/TRBV12-4,.,CASRGPRSYEQYF,TGTGCCAGCAGGGGACCCCGATCCTACGAGCAGTACTTC
TRBJ2-2,.,TRBV4-3,.,CASQWDTITGELFF,TGCGCCAGCCAATGGGACACTATCACCGGGGAGCTGTTTTTT
TRBJ2-1,TRBD1,TRBV11-3,.,CASSLPTGGLYNEQFF,TGTGCCAGCAGCTTACCGACAGGGGGGCTCTACAATGAGCAGTTCTTC
TRBJ1-6,TRBD1,TRBV7-3,.,CASSFGTEDSPLHF,TGTGCCAGCAGCTTCGGGACAGAGGATTCACCCCTCCACTTT
TRBJ2-5,TRBD2,TRBV20-1,.,CSASRLAGHETQYF,TGCAGTGCTAGTAGACTAGCGGGGCACGAGACCCAGTACTTC
TRBJ2-5,.,TRBV6-1,.,CASETWPGETQYF,TGTGCCAGCGAAACTTGGCCGGGAGAGACCCAGTACTTC
TRBJ2-1,TRBD1,TRBV4-3,.,CASSQGWDRYNEQFF,TGCGCCAGCAGCCAAGGATGGGACAGGTACAATGAGCAGTTCTTC
TRBJ2-7,TRBD1,TRBV28,.,CASSPRTGGSYEQYF,TGTGCCAGCAGCCCACGGACAGGGGGCTCCTACGAGCAGTACTTC
TRBJ2-1,.,TRBV29-1,.,CSAGGDEQFF,TGCAGCGCCGGGGGCGATGAGCAGTTCTTC
TRBJ1-6,.,TRBV5-1,.,CASGDTQGSPLHF,TGCGCCAGCGGCGACACCCAGGGTTCACCCCTCCACTTT
TRBJ2-6,.,TRBV24-1,.,CATSTRWGTGANVLTF,TGTGCCACCAGTACTCGATGGGGGACTGGGGCCAACGTCCTGACTTTC
TRBJ1-1,TRBD1,TRBV15,.,CATSREAGGFGTEAFF,TGTGCCACCAGCAGAGAGGCAGGGGGCTTCGGCACTGAAGCTTTCTTT
TRBJ2-7,.,TRBV11-3,few,CASSLRGYSYEQYF,TGTGCCAGCAGCTTAAGAGGCTACTCCTACGAGCAGTACTTC
TRBJ1-3,.,TRBV2,.,CASARSNSGNTIYF,TGTGCCAGCGCCCGGTCGAACTCTGGAAACACCATATATTTT
TRBJ2-3,TRBD2,TRBV7-2,few,CASSPLAEGTDTQYF,TGTGCCAGCAGCCCACTAGCGGAGGGTACAGATACGCAGTATTTT
TRBJ2-1,.,TRBV10-3,.,CAISESAGSSYNEQFF,TGTGCCATCAGTGAGTCCGCGGGGAGCTCCTACAATGAGCAGTTCTTC
TRBJ1-2,.,TRBV7-2,.,CASSWLRDVGYTF,TGTGCCAGCAGCTGGCTCAGGGACGTGGGCTACACCTTC
TRBJ2-5,TRBD1,TRBV28,.,CASRDPGQGGETQYF,TGTGCCAGCAGGGATCCGGGACAGGGAGGAGAGACCCAGTACTTC
TRBJ2-2,TRBD2,TRBV7-9,.,CASSWGLADTGELFF,TGTGCCAGCAGCTGGGGACTAGCAGACACCGGGGAGCTGTTTTTT
TRBJ1-2,.,TRBV2,.,CASSEAEPAPYGYTF,TGTGCCAGCAGTGAAGCGGAACCGGCCCCCTATGGCTACACCTTC
TRBJ2-7,.,TRBV7-8,.,CASSFEVLGEQYF,TGTGCCAGCAGCTTCGAAGTCTTGGGGGAGCAGTACTTC
TRBJ1-4,.,TRBV7-2,.,CASSPRAGGVGEKLFF,TGTGCCAGCAGCCCCAGGGCGGGGGGCGTGGGCGAAAAACTGTTTTTT
TRBJ1-3,TRBD1,TRBV25-1,few,CASSQVRTGGNTIYF,TGTGCCAGCAGTCAAGTCCGGACAGGCGGAAACACCATATATTTT
TRBJ2-5,TRBD2,TRBV27,few,CASSLTLVAGVPQIQYF,TGTGCCAGCAGTTTAACGCTGGTAGCGGGGGTGCCACAGATCCAGTACTTC
TRBJ2-1,TRBD2,TRBV7-3,.,CASSPPGTSGSNEQFF,TGTGCCAGCAGCCCACCCGGGACTAGCGGGAGTAATGAGCAGTTCTTC
TRBJ2-2,.,TRBV6-6,few,CASSYSSPGELFF,TGTGCCAGCAGTTACTCGAGCCCCGGGGAGCTGTTTTTT
TRBJ1-5,.,TRBV7-2,few,CASSLSSTYSNQPQHF,TGTGCCAGCAGCTTATCTTCGACATATAGCAATCAGCCCCAGCATTTT
TRBJ2-1,.,TRBV12-3/TRBV12-4,.,CASGIYNEQFF,TGTGCCAGCGGAATCTACAATGAGCAGTTCTTC
TRBJ1-1,.,TRBV5-6,.,CASSLVNTWDKNTEAFF,TGTGCCAGCAGCTTGGTAAATACTTGGGACAAGAACACTGAAGCTTTCTTT
TRBJ2-1,TRBD2,TRBV6-1,.,CASLGLVSGDNEQFF,TGTGCCAGCCTGGGACTAGTGTCTGGCGACAATGAGCAGTTCTTC
TRBJ2-6,.,TRBV10-3,.,CAISVNSGANVLTF,TGTGCCATCAGTGTTAACTCTGGGGCCAACGTCCTGACTTTC
TRBJ2-2,.,TRBV27,.,CASSPSGSGELFF,TGTGCCAGCAGTCCCTCAGGGTCCGGGGAGCTGTTTTTT
TRBJ2-7,.,TRBV4-2,.,CASSQKGITHEQYF,TGTGCCAGCAGCCAGAAGGGGATCACACACGAGCAGTACTTC
TRBJ2-4,TRBD1,TRBV3-1,.,CASSQGVPGTVAKNIQYF,TGTGCCAGCAGCCAAGGGGTACCCGGGACAGTAGCCAAAAACATTCAGTACTTC
TRBJ2-7,.,TRBV7-2,.,CASSSPLGPYEQYF,TGTGCCAGCAGCTCCCCCCTCGGACCCTACGAGCAGTACTTC
TRBJ2-5,TRBD1,TRBV29-1,.,CSVTGEQETQYF,TGCAGCGTGACAGGGGAGCAAGAGACCCAGTACTTC
TRBJ2-4,TRBD2,TRBV3-1,few,CASSQDLAGAKNIQYF,TGTGCCAGCAGCCAAGACCTAGCGGGAGCCAAAAACATTCAGTACTTC
TRBJ2-7,.,TRBV4-1,.,CASSQDVGTPSIYEQYF,TGCGCCAGCAGCCAAGACGTCGGCACCCCCTCTATCTACGAGCAGTACTTC
TRBJ2-2,TRBD1,TRBV2,.,CASNTQGPTGELFF,TGTGCCAGCAACACACAGGGGCCCACCGGGGAGCTGTTTTTT
TRBJ2-5,.,TRBV27,.,CASNSRRLGQETQYF,TGTGCCAGCAACTCGAGGAGGCTGGGCCAAGAGACCCAGTACTTC
TRBJ1-1,.,TRBV20-1,once,CSAPTGGIEAFF,TGCAGTGCTCCGACTGGGGGCATTGAAGCTTTCTTT
TRBJ2-6,.,TRBV12-3/TRBV12-4,few,CASSLPRAGANVLTF,TGTGCCAGCAGTTTACCGAGGGCTGGGGCCAACGTCCTGACTTTC
TRBJ2-3,TRBD1,TRBV28,.,CASSYRPRGQGGPDTQYF,TGTGCCAGCAGTTACAGACCTAGAGGACAGGGGGGGCCAGATACGCAGTATTTT
TRBJ1-5,.,TRBV18,.,CASSPPGVYSNQPQHF,TGTGCCAGCTCACCACCGGGTGTCTATAGCAATCAGCCCCAGCATTTT
TRBJ2-1,.,TRBV14,few,CASSQRLEQFF,TGTGCCAGCAGCCAAAGGTTAGAGCAGTTCTTC
TRBJ2-3,.,TRBV9,few,CASSVGGAGTDTQYF,TGTGCCAGCAGCGTAGGGGGGGCAGGCACAGATACGCAGTATTTT
TRBJ2-3,.,TRBV4-1,.,CASSQPRIGIDTQYF,TGCGCCAGCAGCCAACCCAGGATTGGTATAGATACGCAGTATTTT
TRBJ2-2,TRBD1,TRBV5-1,.,CASSPGDRGNTGELFF,TGCGCCAGCAGCCCCGGGGACAGGGGGAACACCGGGGAGCTGTTTTTT
TRBJ2-3,.,TRBV29-1,many,CSVERALTDTQYF,TGCAGCGTTGAGCGGGCCCTCACAGATACGCAGTATTTT